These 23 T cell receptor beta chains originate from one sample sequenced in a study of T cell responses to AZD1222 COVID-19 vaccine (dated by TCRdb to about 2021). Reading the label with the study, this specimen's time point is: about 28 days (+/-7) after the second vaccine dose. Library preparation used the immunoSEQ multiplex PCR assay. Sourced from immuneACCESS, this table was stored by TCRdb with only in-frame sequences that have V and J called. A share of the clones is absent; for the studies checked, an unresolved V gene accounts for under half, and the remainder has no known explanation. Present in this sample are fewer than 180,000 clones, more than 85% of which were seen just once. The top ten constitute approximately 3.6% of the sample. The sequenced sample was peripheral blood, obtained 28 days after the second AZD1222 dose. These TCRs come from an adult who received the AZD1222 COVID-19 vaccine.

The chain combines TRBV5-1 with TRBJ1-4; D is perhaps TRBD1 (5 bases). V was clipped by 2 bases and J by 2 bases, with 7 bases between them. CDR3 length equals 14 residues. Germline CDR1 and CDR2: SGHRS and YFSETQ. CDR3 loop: CASSLDSTNEKLFF. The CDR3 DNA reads TGCGCCAGCAGCTTAGACAGTACTAATGAAAAACTGTTTTTT.

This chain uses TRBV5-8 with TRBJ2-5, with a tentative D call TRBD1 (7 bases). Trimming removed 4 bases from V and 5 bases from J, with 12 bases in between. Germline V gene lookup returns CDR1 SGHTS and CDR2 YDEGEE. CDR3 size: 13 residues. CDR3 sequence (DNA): TGTGCCAGCAGCCAGACAGGGAGGGAGACCCAGTACTTC. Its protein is CASSQTGRETQYF.

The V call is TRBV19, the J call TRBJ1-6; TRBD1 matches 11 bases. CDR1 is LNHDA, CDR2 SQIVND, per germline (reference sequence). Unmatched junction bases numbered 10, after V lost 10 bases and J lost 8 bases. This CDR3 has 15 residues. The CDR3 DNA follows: TGTGCCACCTCGTTAGGACAGGGGGCTTATTCACCCCTCCACTTT. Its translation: CATSLGQGAYSPLHF.

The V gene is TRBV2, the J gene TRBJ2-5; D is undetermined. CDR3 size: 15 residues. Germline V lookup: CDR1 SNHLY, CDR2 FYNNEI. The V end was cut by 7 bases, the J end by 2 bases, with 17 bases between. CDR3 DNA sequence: TGTGCCAGCAAGCCGGTGACGCAGGCGCAAGAGACCCAGTACTTC. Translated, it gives CASKPVTQAQETQYF.

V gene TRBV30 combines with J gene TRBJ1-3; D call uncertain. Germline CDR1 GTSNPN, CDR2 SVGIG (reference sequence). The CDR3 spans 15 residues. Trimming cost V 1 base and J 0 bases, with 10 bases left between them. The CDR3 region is CAWSGEADSGNTIYF. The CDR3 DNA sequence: TGTGCCTGGAGTGGAGAGGCTGACTCTGGAAACACCATATATTTT.

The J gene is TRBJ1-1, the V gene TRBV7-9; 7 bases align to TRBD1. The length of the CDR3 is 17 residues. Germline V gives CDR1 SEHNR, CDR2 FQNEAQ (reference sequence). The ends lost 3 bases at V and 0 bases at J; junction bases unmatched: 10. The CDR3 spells CASSFFVGGGMNTEAFF. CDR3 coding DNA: TGTGCCAGCAGCTTTTTCGTCGGAGGGGGCATGAACACTGAAGCTTTCTTT.

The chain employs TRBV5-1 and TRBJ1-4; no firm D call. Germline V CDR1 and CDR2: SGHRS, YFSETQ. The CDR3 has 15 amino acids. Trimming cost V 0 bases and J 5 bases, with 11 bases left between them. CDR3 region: CASSLGPSSNEKLFF. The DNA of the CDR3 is TGCGCCAGCAGCTTGGGCCCGTCCTCGAATGAAAAACTGTTTTTT. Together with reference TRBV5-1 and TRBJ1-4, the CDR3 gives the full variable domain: KAGVTQTPRYLIKTRGQQVTLSCSPISGHRSVSWYQQTPGQGLQFLFEYFSETQRNKGNFPGRFSGRQFSNSRSEMNVSTLELGDSALYLCASSLGPSSNEKLFFGSGTQLSVL.

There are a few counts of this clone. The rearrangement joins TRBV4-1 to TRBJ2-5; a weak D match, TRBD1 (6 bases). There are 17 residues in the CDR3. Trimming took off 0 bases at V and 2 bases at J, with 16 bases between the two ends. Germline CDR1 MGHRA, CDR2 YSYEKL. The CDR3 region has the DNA TGCGCCAGCAGCCAAGATTGGCCGCCCCAGGGGCAAGAGACCCAGTACTTC. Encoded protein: CASSQDWPPQGQETQYF.

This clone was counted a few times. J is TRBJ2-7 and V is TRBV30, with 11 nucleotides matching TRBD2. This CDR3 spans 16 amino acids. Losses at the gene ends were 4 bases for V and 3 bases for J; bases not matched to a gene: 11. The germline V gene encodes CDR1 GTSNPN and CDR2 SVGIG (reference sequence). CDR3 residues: CAWKKGWTSGYYEQYF. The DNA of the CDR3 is TGTGCCTGGAAAAAGGGTTGGACTAGCGGGTACTACGAGCAGTACTTC.

DNA of the CDR3: TGTGCCAGCAGTTTGGTATTCTCAGGGACACAAGAGACCCAGTACTTC. Protein: CASSLVFSGTQETQYF. The chain has TRBV28 and TRBJ2-5; weak D call: TRBD1 (6 bases). Germline V gene data show CDR1 as MDHEN and CDR2 as SYDVKM. CDR3 size: 16 residues. Trimming removed 3 bases from V and 2 bases from J, with 16 bases in between.

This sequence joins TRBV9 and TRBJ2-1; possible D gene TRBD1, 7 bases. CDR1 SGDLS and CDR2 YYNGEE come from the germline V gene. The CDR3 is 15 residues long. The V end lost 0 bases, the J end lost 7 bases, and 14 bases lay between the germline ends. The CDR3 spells CASSVGVTGRNEQFF. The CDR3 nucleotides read TGTGCCAGCAGCGTAGGGGTGACAGGGAGGAATGAGCAGTTCTTC.

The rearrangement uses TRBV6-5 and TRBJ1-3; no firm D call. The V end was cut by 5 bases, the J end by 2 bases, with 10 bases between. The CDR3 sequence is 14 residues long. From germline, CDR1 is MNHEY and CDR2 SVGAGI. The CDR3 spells CASSLELAGNTIYF. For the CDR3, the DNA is TGTGCCAGCAGTCTGGAGTTGGCTGGAAACACCATATATTTT.

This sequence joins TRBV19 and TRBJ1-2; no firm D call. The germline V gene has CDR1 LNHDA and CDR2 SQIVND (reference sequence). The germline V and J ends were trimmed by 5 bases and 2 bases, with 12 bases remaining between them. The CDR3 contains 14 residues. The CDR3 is CASSPAAPNYGYTF. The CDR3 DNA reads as TGTGCCAGTAGTCCCGCGGCCCCGAACTATGGCTACACCTTC.

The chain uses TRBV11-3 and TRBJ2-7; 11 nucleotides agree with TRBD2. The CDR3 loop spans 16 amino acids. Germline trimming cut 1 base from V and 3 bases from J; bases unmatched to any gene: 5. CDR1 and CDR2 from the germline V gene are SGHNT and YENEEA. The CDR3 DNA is TGTGCCAGCAGCTTAGGCTTAGCGGGAGGGGACTACGAGCAGTACTTC. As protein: CASSLGLAGGDYEQYF. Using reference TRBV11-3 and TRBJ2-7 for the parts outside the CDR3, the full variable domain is EAGVVQSPRYKIIEKKQPVAFWCNPISGHNTLYWYLQNLGQGPELLIRYENEEAVDDSQLPKDRFSAERLKGVDSTLKIQPAELGDSAVYLCASSLGLAGGDYEQYFGPGTRLTVT.

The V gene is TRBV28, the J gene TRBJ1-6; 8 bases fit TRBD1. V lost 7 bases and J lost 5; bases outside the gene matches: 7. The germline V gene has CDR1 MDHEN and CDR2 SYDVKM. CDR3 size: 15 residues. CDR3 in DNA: TGTGCCAGCACACTCCGGGACAGGAATAATTCACCCCTCCACTTT. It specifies CASTLRDRNNSPLHF.

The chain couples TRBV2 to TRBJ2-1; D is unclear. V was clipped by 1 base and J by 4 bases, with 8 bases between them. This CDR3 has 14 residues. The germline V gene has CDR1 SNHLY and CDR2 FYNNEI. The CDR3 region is CASSEVEQYNEQFF. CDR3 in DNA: TGTGCCAGCAGTGAAGTGGAACAATACAATGAGCAGTTCTTC.

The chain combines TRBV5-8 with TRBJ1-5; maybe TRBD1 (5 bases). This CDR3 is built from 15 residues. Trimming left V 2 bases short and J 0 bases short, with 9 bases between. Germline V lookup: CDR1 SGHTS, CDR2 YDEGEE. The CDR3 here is CASSFRGYSNQPQHF. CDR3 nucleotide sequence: TGTGCCAGCAGCTTCCGGGGGTATAGCAATCAGCCCCAGCATTTT. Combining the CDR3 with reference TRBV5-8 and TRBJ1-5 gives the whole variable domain EAGVTQSPTHLIKTRGQQATLRCSPISGHTSVYWYQQALGLGLQFLLWYDEGEERNRGNFPPRFSGRQFPNYSSELNVNALELEDSALYLCASSFRGYSNQPQHFGDGTRLSIL.

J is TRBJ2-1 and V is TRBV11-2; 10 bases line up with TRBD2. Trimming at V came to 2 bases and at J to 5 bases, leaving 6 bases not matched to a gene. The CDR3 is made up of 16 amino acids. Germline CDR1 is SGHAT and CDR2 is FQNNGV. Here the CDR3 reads CASSLRSGTSDNEQFF. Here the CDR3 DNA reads TGTGCCAGCAGCTTACGGTCCGGGACTAGCGACAATGAGCAGTTCTTC.

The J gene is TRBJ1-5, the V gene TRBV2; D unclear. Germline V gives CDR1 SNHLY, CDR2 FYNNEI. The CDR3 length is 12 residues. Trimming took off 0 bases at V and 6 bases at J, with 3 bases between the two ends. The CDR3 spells CASSEAGQPQHF. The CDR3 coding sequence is TGTGCCAGCAGTGAAGCGGGTCAGCCCCAGCATTTT.

CDR3 loop: CASSPMAGSIGENEQFF. The CDR3 DNA is TGTGCCAGCAGCCCGATGGCGGGGAGTATCGGGGAGAATGAGCAGTTCTTC. The genes are TRBV11-3 and TRBJ2-1, with D tentatively TRBD2 (6 bases). Germline V gene data show CDR1 as SGHNT and CDR2 as YENEEA. This CDR3 contains 17 residues. Between the trimmed V and J ends, which lost 5 bases and 7 bases, there was a span of 24 bases.

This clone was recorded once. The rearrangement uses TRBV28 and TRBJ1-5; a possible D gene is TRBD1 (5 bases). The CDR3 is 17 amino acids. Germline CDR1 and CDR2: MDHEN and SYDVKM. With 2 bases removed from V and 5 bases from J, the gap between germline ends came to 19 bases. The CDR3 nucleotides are TGTGCCAGCAGTTTAACCCTTGGGGCGGGGGACGATCAGCCCCAGCATTTT. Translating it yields CASSLTLGAGDDQPQHF. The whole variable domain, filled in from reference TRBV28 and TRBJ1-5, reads DVKVTQSSRYLVKRTGEKVFLECVQDMDHENMFWYRQDPGLGLRLIYFSYDVKMKEKGDIPEGYSVSREKKERFSLILESASTNQTSMYLCASSLTLGAGDDQPQHFGDGTRLSIL.

As DNA, the CDR3 is TGTGCCAGCAGCCAAGATATACTAGCGGGAGTGCAGTACTTC. It is translated as CASSQDILAGVQYF. This chain connects TRBV4-2 to TRBJ2-7; TRBD2 matches at 11 bases. CDR1 is LGHNA and CDR2 is YNFKEQ in the germline V gene. Trimming removed 0 bases from V and 9 bases from J; junction bases left unmatched: 4. The CDR3 loop spans 14 amino acids.

In nucleotides, the CDR3 is TGTGCCAGCAGTTTGGACAGTCGCACAGATACGCAGTATTTT. This sequence encodes CASSLDSRTDTQYF. The V gene is TRBV27, the J gene TRBJ2-3, with D possibly matching TRBD1 (6 bases). The germline V gene has CDR1 MNHEY and CDR2 SMNVEV (reference sequence). Trimming cost V 3 bases and J 1 base, with 8 bases left between them. The CDR3 totals 14 residues.